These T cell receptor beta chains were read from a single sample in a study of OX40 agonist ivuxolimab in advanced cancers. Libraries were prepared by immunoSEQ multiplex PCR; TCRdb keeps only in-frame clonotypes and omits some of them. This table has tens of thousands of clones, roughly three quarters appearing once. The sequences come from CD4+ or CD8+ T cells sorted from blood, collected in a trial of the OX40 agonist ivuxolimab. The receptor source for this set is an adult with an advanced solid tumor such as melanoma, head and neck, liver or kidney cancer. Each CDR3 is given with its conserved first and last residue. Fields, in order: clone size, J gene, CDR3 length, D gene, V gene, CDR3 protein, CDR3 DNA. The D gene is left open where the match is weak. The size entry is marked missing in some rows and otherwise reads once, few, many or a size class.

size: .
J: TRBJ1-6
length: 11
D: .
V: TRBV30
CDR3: CAWRNNSPLHF
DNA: TGTGCCTGGAGAAATAATTCACCCCTCCACTTT

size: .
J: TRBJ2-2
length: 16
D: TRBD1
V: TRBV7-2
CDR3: CASSLGQGRNTGELFF
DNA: TGTGCCAGCAGCTTAGGACAGGGTCGGAACACCGGGGAGCTGTTTTTT

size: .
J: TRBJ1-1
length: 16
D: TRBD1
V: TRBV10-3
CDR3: CAISSGTGGRNTEAFF
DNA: TGTGCCATCAGTTCCGGGACAGGGGGCCGTAACACTGAAGCTTTCTTT

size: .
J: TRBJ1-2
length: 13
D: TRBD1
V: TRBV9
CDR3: CASSVEAGGSYTF
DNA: TGTGCCAGCAGCGTAGAGGCAGGGGGCAGCTACACCTTC

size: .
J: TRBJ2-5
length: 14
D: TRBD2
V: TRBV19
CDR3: CASSMTWGGETQYF
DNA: TGTGCCAGTAGTATGACCTGGGGAGGGGAGACCCAGTACTTC

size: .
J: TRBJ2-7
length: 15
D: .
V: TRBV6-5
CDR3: CASSYPTSPGYEQYF
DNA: TGTGCCAGCAGTTACCCAACTAGTCCCGGGTACGAGCAGTACTTC

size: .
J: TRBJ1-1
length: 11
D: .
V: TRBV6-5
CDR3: CASSYLYEAFF
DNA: TGTGCCAGCAGTTACCTCTACGAAGCTTTCTTT

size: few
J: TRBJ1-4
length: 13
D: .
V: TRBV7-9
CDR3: CASRLQGEEKLFF
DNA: TGTGCCAGCAGGTTACAGGGTGAAGAAAAACTGTTTTTT

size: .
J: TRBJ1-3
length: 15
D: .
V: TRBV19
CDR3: CASSINGVSRNTIYF
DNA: TGTGCCAGTAGTATTAACGGGGTTAGCCGAAACACCATATATTTT

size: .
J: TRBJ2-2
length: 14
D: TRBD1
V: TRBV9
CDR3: CASSASGGSGELFF
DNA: TGTGCCAGCAGCGCGTCAGGGGGATCCGGGGAGCTGTTTTTT

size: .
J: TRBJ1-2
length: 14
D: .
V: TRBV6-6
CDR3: CASSYDPGYYGYTF
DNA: TGTGCCAGCAGTTACGATCCAGGGTATTATGGCTACACCTTC

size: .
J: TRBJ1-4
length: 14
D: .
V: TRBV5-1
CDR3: CASSSGAGGEKLFF
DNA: TGCGCCAGCAGCAGCGGGGCCGGCGGTGAAAAACTGTTTTTT

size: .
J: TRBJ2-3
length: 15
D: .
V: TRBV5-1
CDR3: CASSPTSGSTDTQYF
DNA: TGCGCCAGCAGCCCCACCTCCGGGAGCACAGATACGCAGTATTTT

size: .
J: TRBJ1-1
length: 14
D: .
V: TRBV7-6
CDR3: CASSLNLMNTEAFF
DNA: TGTGCCAGCAGCTTAAACTTGATGAACACTGAAGCTTTCTTT

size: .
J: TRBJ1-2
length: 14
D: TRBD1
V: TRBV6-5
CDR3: CASRARDRDYGYTF
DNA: TGTGCCAGCAGAGCCCGGGACAGGGACTATGGCTACACCTTC

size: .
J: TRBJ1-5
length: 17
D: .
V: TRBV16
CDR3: CASSQYLGGESNQPQHF
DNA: TGTGCCAGCAGCCAATACCTGGGGGGGGAGAGCAATCAGCCCCAGCATTTT

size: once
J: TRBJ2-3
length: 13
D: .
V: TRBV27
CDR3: CASSPQTPDTQYF
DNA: TGTGCCAGCAGTCCCCAAACTCCGGATACGCAGTATTTT

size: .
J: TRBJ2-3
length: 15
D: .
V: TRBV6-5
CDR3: CASRLGVTSTDTQYF
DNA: TGTGCCAGCCGCCTAGGAGTCACTAGCACAGATACGCAGTATTTT

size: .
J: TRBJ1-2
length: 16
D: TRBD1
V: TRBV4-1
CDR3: CASSQGQGATLYGYTF
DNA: TGCGCCAGCAGCCAAGGACAGGGGGCCACTCTGTATGGCTACACCTTC

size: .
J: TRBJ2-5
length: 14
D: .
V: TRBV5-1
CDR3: CASSLGGVGETQYF
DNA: TGCGCCAGCAGCTTGGGAGGAGTCGGGGAGACCCAGTACTTC

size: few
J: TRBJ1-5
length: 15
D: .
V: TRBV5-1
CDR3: CASSLFGDGNQPQHF
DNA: TGCGCCAGCAGCCTCTTTGGGGACGGCAATCAGCCCCAGCATTTT

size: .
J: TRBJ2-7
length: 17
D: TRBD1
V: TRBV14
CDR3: CASSPIPRTGSSYEQYF
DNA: TGTGCCAGCAGCCCCATCCCCAGGACAGGAAGCTCCTACGAGCAGTACTTC

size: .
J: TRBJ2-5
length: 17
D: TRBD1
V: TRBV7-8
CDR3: CASSSQPRTGGGETQYF
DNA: TGTGCCAGCAGCTCCCAACCCCGGACAGGGGGCGGAGAGACCCAGTACTTC

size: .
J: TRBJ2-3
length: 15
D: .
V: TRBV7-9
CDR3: CASRAGDRGTDTQYF
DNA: TGTGCCAGCAGGGCAGGGGATCGTGGCACAGATACGCAGTATTTT

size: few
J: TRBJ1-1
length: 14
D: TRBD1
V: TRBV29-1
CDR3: CSVRQGASSTEAFF
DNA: TGCAGCGTAAGACAGGGGGCGAGTTCTACTGAAGCTTTCTTT

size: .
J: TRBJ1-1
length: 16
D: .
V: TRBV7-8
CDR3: CASSLVRRGMNTEAFF
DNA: TGTGCCAGCAGCTTAGTCCGCCGAGGCATGAACACTGAAGCTTTCTTT

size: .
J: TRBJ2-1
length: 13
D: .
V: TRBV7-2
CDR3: CASSYDPGGEQFF
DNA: TGTGCCAGCAGCTATGACCCAGGCGGTGAGCAGTTCTTC

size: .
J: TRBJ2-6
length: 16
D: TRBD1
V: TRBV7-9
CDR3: CASSVSGGSGANVLTF
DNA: TGTGCCAGCAGCGTTTCAGGGGGCTCTGGGGCCAACGTCCTGACTTTC

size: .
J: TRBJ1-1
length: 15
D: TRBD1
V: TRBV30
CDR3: CAWSTGQGGNTEAFF
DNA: TGTGCCTGGAGTACGGGACAGGGTGGGAACACTGAAGCTTTCTTT

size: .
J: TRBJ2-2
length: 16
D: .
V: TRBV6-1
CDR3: CASSEYPGANTGELFF
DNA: TGTGCCAGCAGTGAATATCCAGGGGCGAACACCGGGGAGCTGTTTTTT

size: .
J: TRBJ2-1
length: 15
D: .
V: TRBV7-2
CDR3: CASSSGTSSYNEQFF
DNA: TGTGCCAGCAGTTCCGGGACCAGCTCCTACAATGAGCAGTTCTTC

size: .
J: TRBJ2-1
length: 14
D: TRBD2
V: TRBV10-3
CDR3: CAIHPSGGYNEQFF
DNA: TGTGCCATCCATCCTAGCGGGGGGTACAATGAGCAGTTCTTC

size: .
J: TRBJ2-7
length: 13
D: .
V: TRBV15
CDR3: CATSRDVGGEQYF
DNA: TGTGCCACCAGCAGAGATGTGGGAGGAGAGCAGTACTTC